Presented here are 5 T cell receptor beta chains from one specimen sequenced in a study of identical twins. TCRdb fed the 5' RACE reads into MiXCR, producing one record per CDR3 protein. The table has just under 650,000 distinct CDR3 sequences, about 7% seen once; the top ten hold roughly 1.6%. The same sample was also used in a study of yellow fever vaccine responses in identical twins.

Sequenced: PBMCs. Receptor source: a young woman in good health.

This sequence joins TRBV9 and TRBJ2-7, with D uncertain. CDR3 length: 17 residues. With 4 bases removed from V and 0 bases from J, the gap between germline ends came to 20 bases. The germline gives CDR1 SGDLS, CDR2 YYNGEE. Here the CDR3 reads CASSPSSSSKYSYEQYF. The CDR3 DNA follows: TGTGCCAGCAGCCCATCCAGCTCCAGCAAATACTCCTACGAGCAGTACTTC.

J is TRBJ1-4 and V is TRBV2, with D maybe TRBD1 (6 bases). The CDR3 loop spans 15 amino acids. With 6 bases removed from V and 4 bases from J, the gap between germline ends came to 15 bases. CDR1 is SNHLY, CDR2 FYNNEI, per germline. The CDR3 here is CASRDSGTINEKLFF. CDR3 nucleotide sequence: TGTGCCAGCAGGGACTCCGGGACAATTAATGAAAAACTGTTTTTT. The entire variable domain, with the rest obtained from reference TRBV2 and TRBJ1-4, is as follows: EPEVTQTPSHQVTQMGQEVILRCVPISNHLYFYWYRQILGQKVEFLVSFYNNEISEKSEIFDDQFSVERPDGSNFTLKIRSTKLEDSAMYFCASRDSGTINEKLFFGSGTQLSVL.

V usage is TRBV6-5 and J usage is TRBJ1-4, with TRBD1 matching 7 bases. The CDR3 contains 15 residues. Germline V lookup: CDR1 MNHEY, CDR2 SVGAGI. The junction had 9 bases not matched to a gene; V was cut back by 4 bases and J by 7 bases. CDR3 DNA sequence: TGTGCCAGCAGTTTCGGAGGGGGCAGTGGTGAAAAACTGTTTTTT. Its protein is CASSFGGGSGEKLFF.

This clonotype was counted between two and nine times. V and J are TRBV20-1 and TRBJ1-1; D remains ambiguous. The CDR3 runs to 12 residues. Trimming removed 4 bases at V and 4 bases at J, with 10 bases between. Germline V CDR1 and CDR2: DFQATT, SNEGSKA (reference sequence). The CDR3 DNA reads as TGCAGTGCTAAGAGTTGGACCACTGAAGCTTTCTTT. This sequence encodes CSAKSWTTEAFF.

This clonotype was counted only a few times. V and J are TRBV28 and TRBJ2-1, with D possibly being TRBD2 (5 bases). Germline CDR1 and CDR2: MDHEN and SYDVKM. Trimming removed 6 bases from V and 4 bases from J, with 13 bases in between. The CDR3 runs to 14 residues. The CDR3 DNA sequence: TGTGCCAGCAGAGGACTCCCTCAATACAATGAGCAGTTCTTC. It translates to CASRGLPQYNEQFF.